This T cell receptor beta chain originates from a study of blood T cells in healthy people across ages. This clonotype was recorded a few times. With 6 bases clipped from V and 6 bases from J, the junction kept 8 bases outside the gene matches. The CDR3 has 15 residues. For the second PCR, which ran for about 6 to 11 cycles, a sample-barcoded 5' primer and a J-beta primer mix were used. Every sample gave at least 3 million paired-end reads containing CDR3. TCRdb re-called the 5' RACE reads through MiXCR, storing one row per CDR3 protein. This sample has more than 800,000 distinct CDR3 sequences, with 25% to 35% found just once.

The chain links TRBV12-3 or TRBV12-4 to TRBJ2-2, with 9 nucleotides matching TRBD2. The sample comprised blood. This receptor was taken from a woman older than 75 in good health. CDR3 coding DNA: TGTGCCAGCAGGGGAGCGGGGGGTAACTCCGGGGAGCTGTTTTTT. Its protein product is CASRGAGGNSGELFF.